This T cell receptor beta chain was captured by sequencing in a study of T cells after yellow fever vaccination. Study in general: Fractions of low cell number were prepared using SMART-Seq v4 Ultra Low Input. Study observations and caveats: Most clones from primary vaccination resurfaced after the booster (about 95% CD4, around 90% CD8). The secondary response showed a weaker magnitude and a faster peak, day 5 versus 15.

V was trimmed by 3 bases and J by 4 bases, leaving 16 bases between them. Germline CDR1 is SGDLS and CDR2 is YYNGEE. CDR3 length: 15 amino acids. In its sample, this clonotype was seen many times. The antigen is unknown. Production of TCR cDNA was by 5'RACE template switching, which also added a universal primer site and UMIs. Each CDR3 protein gets one entry after TCRdb re-called the 5' RACE reads with MiXCR. Among about 300,000 distinct CDR3 sequences listed, 6.8% were seen once. The receptor was derived from a man younger than 35 who received the YFV17D yellow fever vaccine. The rearrangement joins TRBV9 to TRBJ1-1, with D maybe TRBD1 (5 bases). The input for sequencing was PBMCs, taken approximately 47 days after the first yellow fever vaccination. The CDR3 nucleotides are TGTGCCAGCAGCGCCGCGAAGCAGGGAATCACTGAAGCTTTCTTT. Translated, it gives CASSAAKQGITEAFF.